The 10 T cell receptor beta chains in this list originate from one sample, sequenced in a study of CD8 T cells in Susac syndrome. RNA, at about 0.45 to 1 ug, was reverse transcribed with random hexamers. TCRdb itself ran the immunoSEQ multiplex PCR reads through MiXCR, one entry per CDR3 protein. The data contain 150,000 to 180,000 distinct CDR3 sequences, about 95% of them singletons. The sequencing sample was made of CD8+ T cells from PBMCs. The source is a human donor with multiple sclerosis.

The chain joins TRBV2 to TRBJ1-5, with D unclear. CDR1 and CDR2 from the germline V gene are SNHLY and FYNNEI. The CDR3 has 14 amino acids. Trimming pared 0 bases from V and 4 bases from J, leaving 7 bases between. CDR3 in DNA: TGTGCCAGCAGTGAAGCGTGGGAGAATCAGCCCCAGCATTTT. Translating gives CASSEAWENQPQHF.

The gene calls are TRBV27 and TRBJ2-3, with D perhaps matching TRBD1 (5 bases). V was pared by 5 bases and J by 8 bases, with 11 bases between. This CDR3 is built from 12 residues. Germline loops: CDR1 MNHEY, CDR2 SMNVEV (reference sequence). The CDR3 DNA is TGTGCCAGCAGTCTGATGCAGGGTACGCAGTATTTT. It is translated as CASSLMQGTQYF.

The genes are TRBV15 and TRBJ1-5; unclear D gene. CDR1 is LNHNV and CDR2 is YYDKDF in the germline V gene (reference sequence). The CDR3 contains 13 residues. V was cut by 2 bases and J by 3 bases, with 5 bases left in between. CDR3 amino acids: CATSRQDNQPQHF. The CDR3 DNA follows: TGTGCCACCAGCAGACAAGACAATCAGCCCCAGCATTTT.

The genes are TRBV20-1 and TRBJ2-3, with D possibly being TRBD1 (6 bases). Between the trimmed V and J ends, which lost 1 base and 0 bases, there was a span of 11 bases. The CDR3 totals 15 residues. CDR1 DFQATT and CDR2 SNEGSKA come from the germline V gene (reference sequence). In DNA, the CDR3 is TGCAGTGCTAGAGGACAGGAGACTAGCACAGATACGCAGTATTTT. Its translation: CSARGQETSTDTQYF.

The J gene is TRBJ2-1, the V gene TRBV5-8, with a possible D match to TRBD1 (6 bases). The CDR3 runs to 15 residues. In germline, CDR1 is SGHTS, CDR2 YDEGEE. The V gene lost 2 bases and the J gene lost 12 bases, with 21 bases spanning the gap. CDR3 DNA sequence: TGTGCCAGCAGCTTTGCCGGGACACTACAGATAGGGCAGTTCTTC. Translation gives CASSFAGTLQIGQFF.

This chain joins TRBV9 and TRBJ1-1, with 7 bases identical to TRBD1. Per germline, CDR1 SGDLS and CDR2 YYNGEE. This CDR3 is built from 15 residues. The V gene end was trimmed by 0 bases and the J gene end by 12 bases; junction bases not matched to a gene: 14. Written as DNA, the CDR3 is TGTGCCAGCAGCGTAGAGGGGGACAGCTACCAGGAGACTTTCTTT. Its translation is CASSVEGDSYQETFF. Drawing the rest from reference TRBV9 and TRBJ1-1, the complete variable domain is DSGVTQTPKHLITATGQRVTLRCSPRSGDLSVYWYQQSLDQGLQFLIQYYNGEERAKGNILERFSAQQFPDLHSELNLSSLELGDSALYFCASSVEGDSYQETFFGQGTRLTVV.

The CDR3 reads CASSQDEFPYEQYF. CDR3 bases: TGTGCCAGCAGCCAAGACGAGTTCCCCTACGAGCAGTACTTC. The J gene is TRBJ2-7, the V gene TRBV3-1; D call uncertain. The CDR3 consists of 14 residues. Germline-derived CDR1 and CDR2 are LGHDT and YNNKEL (reference sequence). V lost 0 bases, J lost 2 bases, and 8 bases lay in between.

The genes are TRBV6-6 and TRBJ1-2; possibly TRBD1 for D (5 bases). V lost 5 bases, J lost 4 bases, and 17 bases lay in between. The germline gives CDR1 MNHNY, CDR2 SVGAGI (reference sequence). The CDR3 totals 15 residues. The CDR3 DNA is TGTGCCAGCAGTAGCTCCGGGGCCACCATCTATGGCTACACCTTC. It codes for CASSSSGATIYGYTF.

The chain joins TRBV4-2 to TRBJ1-5, with a weak D call TRBD1 (5 bases). The germline V gene encodes CDR1 LGHNA and CDR2 YNFKEQ. Trimming took off 0 bases at V and 0 bases at J, with 12 bases between the two ends. The CDR3 loop spans 17 amino acids. The CDR3 DNA follows: TGTGCCAGCAGCCAAGACGACAGCACTTATAGCAATCAGCCCCAGCATTTT. Its translation: CASSQDDSTYSNQPQHF.

This rearrangement joins TRBV5-1 to TRBJ2-1; TRBD1 aligns across 7 bases. The CDR3 is 15 amino acids. J was trimmed by 3 bases and V by 0 bases; bases with no gene match: 3. The V gene's germline CDR1 is SGHRS and CDR2 YFSETQ. The CDR3 nucleotides read TGCGCCAGCAGCTTGGCTGGGACAGTCTACAATGAGCAGTTCTTC. Translating gives CASSLAGTVYNEQFF. The entire variable domain, with the rest obtained from reference TRBV5-1 and TRBJ2-1, is as follows: KAGVTQTPRYLIKTRGQQVTLSCSPISGHRSVSWYQQTPGQGLQFLFEYFSETQRNKGNFPGRFSGRQFSNSRSEMNVSTLELGDSALYLCASSLAGTVYNEQFFGPGTRLTVL.